These 20 T cell receptor beta chains originate from one sample sequenced in a study of blood T cell repertoires in COVID-19. Generated by immunoSEQ multiplex PCR, the TCRdb table keeps only in-frame clones and is missing some. The sample holds around 180,000 clones, less than 85% seen once. The sample consisted of peripheral blood. The receptors stem from a woman older than 75 with active or convalescent COVID-19.

The chain carries TRBV6-5 and TRBJ2-7; no clear D gene. The CDR3 covers 13 residues. Germline V CDR1 and CDR2: MNHEY, SVGAGI. Trimming removed 6 bases at V and 6 bases at J, with 15 bases between. In DNA form, the CDR3 reads TGTGCCAGCAGCCGCCGCGGCGCGCGCGAGCAGTACTTC. Amino acid sequence: CASSRRGAREQYF.

The chain is built from TRBV5-1 and TRBJ1-3; a possible D gene is TRBD1 (5 bases). Trimming cost V 6 bases and J 0 bases, with 7 bases left between them. Germline V CDR1 and CDR2: SGHRS, YFSETQ. This CDR3 is built from 13 residues. The chain's CDR3 is CASTDSSGNTIYF. The CDR3, as DNA: TGCGCCAGCACCGACAGCTCTGGAAACACCATATATTTT.

This sequence joins TRBV19 and TRBJ2-1; 13 nucleotides line up with TRBD2. The ends lost 5 bases at V and 9 bases at J; junction bases unmatched: 7. The CDR3 consists of 15 residues. CDR1 and CDR2 (germline): LNHDA, SQIVND (reference sequence). The CDR3 here is CASSQWTSGRTEQFF. The CDR3 DNA reads TGTGCCAGTAGTCAATGGACTAGCGGGAGAACTGAGCAGTTCTTC.

The rearrangement links TRBV30 to TRBJ1-4, with no clear D. The CDR3 is 12 residues long. Looked up from germline, CDR1 is GTSNPN and CDR2 is SVGIG (reference sequence). The V and J ends lost 0 bases and 8 bases respectively, with 7 bases between them. DNA for the CDR3: TGTGCCTGGAGTGTATTGAGCGAAAAACTGTTTTTT. As protein: CAWSVLSEKLFF.

V usage is TRBV18 and J usage is TRBJ1-1; D not certain. CDR1 is KGHSH, CDR2 LQKENI, per germline. The ends were cut back, 2 bases at V and 1 base at J, with 5 bases in the middle. This CDR3 is built from 13 residues. The CDR3 reads CASSPTWNTEAFF. CDR3 nucleotides: TGTGCCAGCTCACCAACTTGGAACACTGAAGCTTTCTTT. Full variable domain (rest looked up from reference TRBV18 and TRBJ1-1): NAGVMQNPRHLVRRRGQEARLRCSPMKGHSHVYWYRQLPEEGLKFMVYLQKENIIDESGMPKERFSAEFPKEGPSILRIQQVVRGDSAAYFCASSPTWNTEAFFGQGTRLTVV.

The chain employs TRBV18 and TRBJ2-3; D is unresolved. V was shortened by 3 bases and J by 2 bases, with 9 bases between the two germline ends. The CDR3 runs 14 residues. From germline, CDR1 is KGHSH and CDR2 LQKENI. The CDR3 region has the DNA TGTGCCAGCTCACCGAACAGAGCCACAGATACGCAGTATTTT. This codes for CASSPNRATDTQYF.

This clone is a singleton in its sample. The rearrangement joins TRBV7-3 to TRBJ1-1, with a tentative D call TRBD1 (5 bases). The CDR3 is made up of 14 amino acids. V lost 1 base to trimming and J lost 3 bases, with 9 bases between them. Germline-derived CDR1 and CDR2 are SGHTA and FQGTGA. The CDR3 sequence is CASSLSRQHTEAFF. The CDR3 bases are TGTGCCAGCAGCTTAAGTCGACAGCACACTGAAGCTTTCTTT.

The J gene is TRBJ1-1, the V gene TRBV19, with D tentatively TRBD1 (5 bases). The CDR3 is 16 amino acids. The V end was cut by 6 bases, the J end by 3 bases, with 20 bases between. The germline gives CDR1 LNHDA, CDR2 SQIVND (reference sequence). The CDR3 loop reads CASRPIQDIVHTEAFF. The CDR3 nucleotides read TGTGCCAGTAGACCTATACAGGACATTGTTCACACTGAAGCTTTCTTT.

The chain recombines TRBV7-2 with TRBJ1-5; D is unresolved. The germline V and J ends were trimmed by 3 bases and 7 bases, with 7 bases remaining between them. CDR1 and CDR2 (germline): SGHTA, FQGNSA. The CDR3 spans 12 residues. The CDR3 loop reads CASSFPGQPQHF. DNA for the CDR3: TGTGCCAGCAGCTTCCCGGGGCAGCCCCAGCATTTT.

The chain has TRBV18 and TRBJ1-1; TRBD1 aligns across 9 bases. CDR1 is KGHSH, CDR2 LQKENI, per germline. The CDR3 sequence is 13 residues long. Unmatched junction bases numbered 5, after V lost 8 bases and J lost 4 bases. CDR3 nucleotides: TGTGCCAGCCGCCGGGACAGGGCCACTGAAGCTTTCTTT. Translated, it gives CASRRDRATEAFF.

This chain uses TRBV27 with TRBJ2-3, with TRBD1 matching over 9 bases. The CDR3 consists of 17 residues. The germline V gene has CDR1 MNHEY and CDR2 SMNVEV (reference sequence). Germline trimming cut 5 bases from V and 7 bases from J; bases unmatched to any gene: 16. Written as DNA, the CDR3 is TGTGCCAGCAGTCGCTCGGTCGGGGACAGGGTTGGGAATACGCAGTATTTT. Its translation: CASSRSVGDRVGNTQYF.

The chain has TRBV4-1 and TRBJ1-3, with D tentatively TRBD1 (6 bases). CDR1 and CDR2 (germline): MGHRA, YSYEKL. The V end lost 4 bases, the J end lost 4 bases, and 14 bases lay between the germline ends. This CDR3 is 15 amino acids long. CDR3 loop: CASSRTQGTGNTIYF. DNA of the CDR3: TGCGCCAGCAGCCGAACACAGGGTACGGGAAACACCATATATTTT.

V usage is TRBV2 and J usage is TRBJ2-2; 8 nucleotides match TRBD1. J lost 7 bases, V lost 7 bases, and 8 bases had no gene match. Germline V lookup: CDR1 SNHLY, CDR2 FYNNEI. This CDR3 has 14 residues. The CDR3 DNA is TGTGCCAGCAAGGGACAGGCCCTTAGCGGGGAGCTGTTTTTT. Translated: CASKGQALSGELFF.

The chain has TRBV6-5 and TRBJ2-5, with TRBD1 matching 7 bases. The CDR3 contains 15 residues. The trim removed 5 bases at V and 0 bases at J, leaving 6 bases unmatched. The germline gives CDR1 MNHEY, CDR2 SVGAGI. CDR3 loop: CASSKGQMYQETQYF. The CDR3 region has the DNA TGTGCCAGCAGTAAGGGACAGATGTACCAAGAGACCCAGTACTTC.

The V and J genes are TRBV5-1 and TRBJ1-1, with 9 nucleotides matching TRBD1. This CDR3 is 16 amino acids long. With 0 bases clipped from V and 4 bases from J, the junction kept 7 bases outside the gene matches. Germline V gene sequence: CDR1 SGHRS, CDR2 YFSETQ. For the CDR3, the DNA is TGCGCCAGCAGCTTGGCCGGGGGACAGGGCCTCACTGAAGCTTTCTTT. It encodes CASSLAGGQGLTEAFF.

This clone has just one count. The rearrangement joins TRBV12-2 to TRBJ1-4; the DNA was not used to check the table's D call, TRBD1. TRBV12-2 represents a pseudogene. This CDR3 has 17 residues. The CDR3: CASRSSDDSATNEKLFF. The CDR3 DNA reads TGTGCAAGTCGCTCGTCGGACGACAGCGCAACTAATGAAAAACTGTTTTTT.

The V call is TRBV30, the J call TRBJ2-1; 11 bases are shared with TRBD2. The germline V gene encodes CDR1 GTSNPN and CDR2 SVGIG (reference sequence). V lost 4 bases to trimming and J lost 7 bases; unmatched junction nucleotides: 12. The CDR3 is 16 residues long. Here the CDR3 DNA reads TGTGCCTGGAACAATGACTTCGCTAGCGGGAGGAATGAGCAGTTCTTC. Translating gives CAWNNDFASGRNEQFF.

The rearrangement joins TRBV2 to TRBJ1-5; no clear D gene. Looked up from germline, CDR1 is SNHLY and CDR2 is FYNNEI. This CDR3 has 14 amino acids. V was shortened by 7 bases and J by 1 base, with 11 bases between the two germline ends. Here the CDR3 reads CASTPGLSNQPQHF. CDR3 in DNA: TGTGCCAGCACTCCAGGACTAAGCAATCAGCCCCAGCATTTT.

This chain joins TRBV7-6 and TRBJ2-7, with 11 bases matching TRBD2. With 0 bases clipped from V and 6 bases from J, the junction kept 7 bases outside the gene matches. The germline V gene has CDR1 SGHVS and CDR2 FNYEAQ. The CDR3 is 16 amino acids. The CDR3 DNA reads TGTGCCAGCAGCTTAGCCTCTAGCGGGAGGCCCGGCGAGCAGTACTTC. This sequence encodes CASSLASSGRPGEQYF. The variable domain in full, with the rest retrieved from reference TRBV7-6 and TRBJ2-7, is GAGVSQSPRYKVTKRGQDVALRCDPISGHVSLYWYRQALGQGPEFLTYFNYEAQQDKSGLPNDRFSAERPEGSISTLTIQRTEQRDSAMYRCASSLASSGRPGEQYFGPGTRLTVT.

This chain joins TRBV5-1 and TRBJ2-1; possible D gene TRBD2, 6 bases. V was pared by 0 bases and J by 4 bases, with 8 bases between. The CDR3 runs 14 residues. Per the germline V gene, CDR1 is SGHRS and CDR2 is YFSETQ. CDR3 bases: TGCGCCAGCAGCTTGGGGGAGGCGTACAATGAGCAGTTCTTC. It yields the protein CASSLGEAYNEQFF.